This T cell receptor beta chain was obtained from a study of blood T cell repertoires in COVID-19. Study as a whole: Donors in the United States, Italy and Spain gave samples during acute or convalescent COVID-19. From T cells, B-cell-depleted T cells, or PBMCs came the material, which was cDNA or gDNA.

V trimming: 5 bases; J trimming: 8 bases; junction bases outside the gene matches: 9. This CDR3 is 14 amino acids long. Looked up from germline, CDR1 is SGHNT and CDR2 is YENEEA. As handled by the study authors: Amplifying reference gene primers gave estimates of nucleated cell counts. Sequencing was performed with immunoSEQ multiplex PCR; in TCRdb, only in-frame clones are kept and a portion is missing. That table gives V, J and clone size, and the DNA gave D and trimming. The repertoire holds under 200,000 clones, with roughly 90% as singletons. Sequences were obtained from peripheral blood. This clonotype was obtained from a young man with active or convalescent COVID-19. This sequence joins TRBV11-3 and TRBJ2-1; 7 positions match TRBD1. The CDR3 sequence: CASSEGTASDEQFF. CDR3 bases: TGTGCCAGCAGCGAGGGGACAGCCAGCGATGAGCAGTTCTTC.